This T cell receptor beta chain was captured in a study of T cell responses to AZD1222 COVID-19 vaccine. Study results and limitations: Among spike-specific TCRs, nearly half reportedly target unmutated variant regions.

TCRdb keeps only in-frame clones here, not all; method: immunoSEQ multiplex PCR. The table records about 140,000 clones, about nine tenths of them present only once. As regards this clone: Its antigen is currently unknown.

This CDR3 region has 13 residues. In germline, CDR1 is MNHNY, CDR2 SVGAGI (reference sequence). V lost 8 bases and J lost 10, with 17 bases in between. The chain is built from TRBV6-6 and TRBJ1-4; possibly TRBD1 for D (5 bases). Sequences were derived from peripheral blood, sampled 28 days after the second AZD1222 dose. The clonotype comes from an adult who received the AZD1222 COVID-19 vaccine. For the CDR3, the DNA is TGTGCCAGCCACCTGGGGGAGGCGGGAAAACTGTTTTTT. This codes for CASHLGEAGKLFF.